This is a list of T cell receptor beta chains from one sample in a study of post-analysis software for immune sequencing data. One entry per CDR3 protein results from TCRdb running MiXCR on the PCR reads. The sample has hundreds of thousands of distinct CDR3 sequences, 35% to 40% seen once. Specimen: blood. The source of these receptors is a girl under 18 with multiple sclerosis. CDR3s include the opening cysteine and the closing phenylalanine or tryptophan. Fields, in order: clone size, V gene, D gene, J gene, CDR3 DNA, CDR3 protein. The D gene is left open where the match is weak. The size of a clone is reported for some rows only, either as once, few or many, or as a class for expanded clones.

abundance: .; v_gene: TRBV20-1; d_gene: TRBD2; j_gene: TRBJ2-1; CDR3nt: TGCAGTGCTAGGGGGCTAGCGGGCCATAATGAGCAGTTCTTC; CDR3aa: CSARGLAGHNEQFF
abundance: .; v_gene: TRBV13; d_gene: .; j_gene: TRBJ2-7; CDR3nt: TGTGCCAGCAGCTGGACACTAGCTGAAGAGCAGTACTTC; CDR3aa: CASSWTLAEEQYF
abundance: .; v_gene: TRBV20-1; d_gene: .; j_gene: TRBJ2-5; CDR3nt: TGCAGTGCTTATACAAGCCAGTATTACCAAGAGACCCAGTACTTC; CDR3aa: CSAYTSQYYQETQYF
abundance: .; v_gene: TRBV7-9; d_gene: .; j_gene: TRBJ1-5; CDR3nt: TGTGCCAGCAGCGCCGACGAAAATCAGCCCCAGCATTTT; CDR3aa: CASSADENQPQHF
abundance: .; v_gene: TRBV10-3; d_gene: .; j_gene: TRBJ2-1; CDR3nt: TGTGCCATCAGTGAGTCGGCCAATGAGCAGTTCTTC; CDR3aa: CAISESANEQFF
abundance: .; v_gene: TRBV6-2/TRBV6-3; d_gene: .; j_gene: TRBJ2-7; CDR3nt: TGTGCCAGCACCCCGCGCCACGAGCAGTACTTC; CDR3aa: CASTPRHEQYF
abundance: many; v_gene: TRBV7-2; d_gene: .; j_gene: TRBJ1-2; CDR3nt: TGTGCCAGCAGCTTATTTTTCGAGGCCTCGGCAGGCTACACCTTC; CDR3aa: CASSLFFEASAGYTF
abundance: .; v_gene: TRBV15; d_gene: TRBD2; j_gene: TRBJ2-3; CDR3nt: TGTGCCACCAGCAGAGGAACTAGCGGTTCTAGCACAGATACGCAGTATTTT; CDR3aa: CATSRGTSGSSTDTQYF
abundance: .; v_gene: TRBV7-9; d_gene: .; j_gene: TRBJ2-1; CDR3nt: TGTGCCGGCAGCTTAGAACCTTACAATGAGCAGTTCTTC; CDR3aa: CAGSLEPYNEQFF
abundance: .; v_gene: TRBV7-8; d_gene: .; j_gene: TRBJ2-4; CDR3nt: TGTGCCAGCAGCTTAGGGGGGCTCGGGGCCAAAAACATTCAGTACTTC; CDR3aa: CASSLGGLGAKNIQYF
abundance: .; v_gene: TRBV3-1; d_gene: TRBD1; j_gene: TRBJ1-2; CDR3nt: TGTGCCAGCAGCCAAGGGAGGACAGGGTTGAGCTATGGCTACACCTTC; CDR3aa: CASSQGRTGLSYGYTF
abundance: many; v_gene: TRBV7-2; d_gene: .; j_gene: TRBJ1-5; CDR3nt: TGTGCCAGCAGCTTAGAGGGGCTTAGCAATCAGCCCCAGCATTTT; CDR3aa: CASSLEGLSNQPQHF
abundance: .; v_gene: TRBV18; d_gene: TRBD1; j_gene: TRBJ1-2; CDR3nt: TGTGCCAGCGGGACAGCAAACAGTTATGGCTACACCTTC; CDR3aa: CASGTANSYGYTF
abundance: .; v_gene: TRBV12-3/TRBV12-4; d_gene: .; j_gene: TRBJ1-5; CDR3nt: TGTGCCAGCACCACAGGGTTCAGCAATCAGCCCCAGCATTTT; CDR3aa: CASTTGFSNQPQHF
abundance: few; v_gene: TRBV19; d_gene: .; j_gene: TRBJ2-2; CDR3nt: TGTGCCAGTAGTGGAGGGGGCGGGAACACCGGGGAGCTGTTTTTT; CDR3aa: CASSGGGGNTGELFF
abundance: many; v_gene: TRBV6-1; d_gene: .; j_gene: TRBJ2-5; CDR3nt: TGTGCCAGCAGTGGGACGGCCCAAGAGACCCAGTACTTC; CDR3aa: CASSGTAQETQYF
abundance: many; v_gene: TRBV12-3/TRBV12-4; d_gene: .; j_gene: TRBJ1-1; CDR3nt: TGTGCCAGCAACCAGGGAAGCACTGAAGCTTTCTTT; CDR3aa: CASNQGSTEAFF
abundance: many; v_gene: TRBV13; d_gene: TRBD2; j_gene: TRBJ2-1; CDR3nt: TGTGCCAGCAGCTCGCGGCCGCGGGAGGATGGCAATGAGCAGTTCTTC; CDR3aa: CASSSRPREDGNEQFF
abundance: many; v_gene: TRBV5-1; d_gene: .; j_gene: TRBJ2-3; CDR3nt: TGCGCCAGCAGCTTAGGGCTTACTAGCACAGATACGCAGTATTTT; CDR3aa: CASSLGLTSTDTQYF
abundance: few; v_gene: TRBV27; d_gene: TRBD1; j_gene: TRBJ1-5; CDR3nt: TGTGCCAGCAGGGGGGGACAGATCAATCAGCCCCAGCATTTT; CDR3aa: CASRGGQINQPQHF
abundance: .; v_gene: TRBV29-1; d_gene: TRBD1; j_gene: TRBJ2-5; CDR3nt: TGCAGCGCGACCCCGGGACAGGGCCTCCGGGAGACCCAGTACTTC; CDR3aa: CSATPGQGLRETQYF
abundance: many; v_gene: TRBV5-1; d_gene: .; j_gene: TRBJ2-1; CDR3nt: TGCGCCAGCAGCTTAGGTCCCGGGGTCTCCTACAATGAGCAGTTCTTC; CDR3aa: CASSLGPGVSYNEQFF
abundance: many; v_gene: TRBV6-1; d_gene: TRBD1; j_gene: TRBJ1-1; CDR3nt: TGTGCCAGCAGTGTTCCGGGACAGACCGAAGCTTTCTTT; CDR3aa: CASSVPGQTEAFF